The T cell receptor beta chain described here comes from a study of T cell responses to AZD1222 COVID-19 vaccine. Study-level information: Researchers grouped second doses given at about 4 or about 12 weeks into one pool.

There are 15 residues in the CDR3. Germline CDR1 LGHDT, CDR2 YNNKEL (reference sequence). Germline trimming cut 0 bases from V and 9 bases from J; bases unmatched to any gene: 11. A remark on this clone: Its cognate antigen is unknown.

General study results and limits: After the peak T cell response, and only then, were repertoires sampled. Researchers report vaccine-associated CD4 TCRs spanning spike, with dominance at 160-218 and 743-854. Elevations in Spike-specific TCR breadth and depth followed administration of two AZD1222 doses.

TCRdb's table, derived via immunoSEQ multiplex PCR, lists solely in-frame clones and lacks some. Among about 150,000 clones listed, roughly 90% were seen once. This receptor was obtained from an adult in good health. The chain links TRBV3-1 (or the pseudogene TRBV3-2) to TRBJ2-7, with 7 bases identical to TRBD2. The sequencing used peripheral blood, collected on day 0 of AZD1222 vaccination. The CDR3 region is CASSQELGGRVGQYF. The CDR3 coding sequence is TGTGCCAGCAGCCAAGAGTTGGGAGGGCGAGTTGGGCAGTACTTC.